The source of this T cell receptor beta chain is a study of T cell changes during pregnancy in multiple sclerosis. CDR1 MDHEN and CDR2 SYDVKM come from the germline V gene. Trimming took 1 base from V and 5 from J; bases not matched to a gene: 5. The CDR3 extends over 16 amino acids. Generated by immunoSEQ multiplex PCR, the TCRdb table keeps only in-frame clones and is missing some. The sample carries under 95,000 clones, 90% to 95% recorded once. The genes are TRBV28 and TRBJ2-2; 9 bases match TRBD1. This sample comprised peripheral blood, obtained in the second trimester of pregnancy. The sequence was obtained from a female donor in good health, enrolled as a control in a pregnancy study. The CDR3 nucleotides read TGTGCCAGCAGTTTATCAGGGACAGGGAGAACCGGGGAGCTGTTTTTT. As protein: CASSLSGTGRTGELFF.